This TCR beta chain is from a study of OX40 agonist ivuxolimab in advanced cancers. TCRdb's table, derived via immunoSEQ multiplex PCR, lists solely in-frame clones and lacks some. The data contain 45,000 or so clones, roughly 86% of them singletons. CDR3 length: 15 amino acids. Germline loops: CDR1 MGHRA, CDR2 YSYEKL. V dropped 0 bases and J dropped 8 bases, with 14 bases sitting between them. The specimen was CD4+ or CD8+ T cells sorted from blood, collected in a trial of the OX40 agonist ivuxolimab. V gene TRBV4-1 combines with J gene TRBJ1-5; no firm D call. This sequence originates from an adult with an advanced solid tumor such as melanoma, head and neck, liver or kidney cancer. CDR3 sequence reads: CASSQDPGLGEPQHF. The CDR3 nucleotides are TGCGCCAGCAGCCAAGATCCGGGTCTCGGAGAGCCCCAGCATTTT.